This TCR beta chain was captured by sequencing in a study of blood T cell repertoires in COVID-19. Study at large: COVID-19 samples collected from the United States, Italy and Spain covered acute and convalescent phases. Nucleic acid was either cDNA or gDNA, and it came from T cells, B-cell-depleted T cells, or PBMCs.

In the study's own analysis: Reference gene primer amplification gave nucleated cell count estimates. Clones were read by immunoSEQ multiplex PCR, and TCRdb kept only the in-frame ones, dropping some. Clone size and V and J calls were adopted from that table, with D and trimming inferred from the DNA. The top ten clones hold around 3.2% of a sample with 250,000 to 300,000 clones, under 90% of them seen once. The CDR3 consists of 14 residues. Germline V lookup: CDR1 MNHEY, CDR2 SVGAGI. V was clipped by 6 bases and J by 7 bases; unmatched bases: 9. The clonotype was recovered from a woman in her sixties or seventies with active or convalescent COVID-19. V gene TRBV6-5 combines with J gene TRBJ1-1, with 9 bases identical to TRBD1. Input material: peripheral blood. The CDR3 sequence: CASSGTGRLIEAFF. The CDR3 DNA reads as TGTGCCAGCAGCGGGACAGGGCGTCTCATTGAAGCTTTCTTT.